This T cell receptor (beta chain) originates from a study of identical twins. The CDR3 spans 16 residues. V lost 0 bases and J 9 bases, leaving 15 bases between the germline ends. The germline gives CDR1 MNHEY, CDR2 SVGAGI. MiXCR was run by TCRdb on the 5' RACE reads, yielding one entry per CDR3 protein. The data contain about 240,000 distinct CDR3 sequences, over 9.5% of them singletons. This chain links TRBV6-5 with TRBJ1-6; unclear D gene. Sequencing used memory T cells sorted from blood. This TCR derives from a man in his forties or fifties in good health. CDR3 DNA sequence: TGTGCCAGCAGTTACTCGAGGACGGGCTTAGGTTCACCCCTCCACTTT. It codes for CASSYSRTGLGSPLHF.